These 12 T cell receptor beta chains originate from one sample sequenced in a study of cytomegalovirus exposure and HLA in healthy donors. It was with 60 Vbeta and 13 Jbeta primers that the PCR ran. Clones were sequenced by immunoSEQ multiplex PCR, and TCRdb holds only the in-frame ones, with some missing. The table lists about 160,000 clones, approximately 76% of them singletons. The sequenced material came from PBMCs. The receptors originated from a man between 60 and 75 years old in good health and CMV-seronegative.

The V call is TRBV4-3, the J call TRBJ2-5; D may be TRBD1 (6 bases). With the DNA end fitting TRBJ2-7 better, the J assignment may be wrong. CDR3 size: 15 residues. Germline V lookup: CDR1 LGHNA, CDR2 YSLEER. CDR3 nucleotide sequence: TGCGCCAGCAGCCAAAACCAGGGCAGGGGCCACGAGCAGTACTTC. Translated, it gives CASSQNQGRGHEQYF.

This chain uses TRBV10-3 with TRBJ1-1; 8 nucleotides line up with TRBD1. This CDR3 comprises 14 residues. V gave up 6 bases and J gave up 1 base; unmatched junction bases: 4. Per germline, CDR1 ENHRY and CDR2 SYGVKD. The CDR3 nucleotides are TGTGCCATCAGCGGACAGGGCGGGAACACTGAAGCTTTCTTT. Translation: CAISGQGGNTEAFF.

CDR3 in DNA: TGTGCCAGCTGGAGCGGGCAGGGAGGTAACTATGGCTACACCTTC. The encoded protein is CASWSGQGGNYGYTF. The chain carries TRBV28 and TRBJ1-2; a weak D match, TRBD1 (5 bases). Germline assignment: CDR1 MDHEN and CDR2 SYDVKM. This CDR3 region has 15 residues. V lost 8 bases, J lost 1 base, and 17 bases lay in between.

The rearrangement links TRBV5-1 to TRBJ2-1; TRBD2 agrees at 9 bases. This CDR3 has 19 amino acids. V was clipped by 4 bases and J by 2 bases; unmatched bases: 16. The germline V gene encodes CDR1 SGHRS and CDR2 YFSETQ. The CDR3 coding sequence is TGCGCCAGCAGCGACCCCGAGGGTGGCGTAGCGGGAGCCTACAATGAGCAGTTCTTC. It encodes CASSDPEGGVAGAYNEQFF.

The gene calls are TRBV10-3 and TRBJ1-1; no reliable D call. CDR1 is ENHRY, CDR2 SYGVKD, per germline. The CDR3 has 16 residues. V dropped 6 bases and J dropped 3 bases, with 20 bases sitting between them. CDR3 in amino acids: CAISAKNPWGDTEAFF. CDR3 DNA: TGTGCCATCAGCGCGAAGAATCCGTGGGGAGACACTGAAGCTTTCTTT.

The chain is built from TRBV5-4 and TRBJ2-1, with 9 nucleotides matching TRBD2. CDR3 length: 15 amino acids. Per germline, CDR1 SGHNT and CDR2 YYREEE (reference sequence). After removal of 6 bases from V and 9 bases from J, the junction contained 13 bases not matched to a gene. The CDR3 region has the DNA TGTGCCAGCATGCCAGCTAGCGGGATATTTAGTGAGCAGTTCTTC. Protein sequence: CASMPASGIFSEQFF.

The chain uses TRBV27 and TRBJ2-7; TRBD1 might be the D (6 bases). Trimming cost V 8 bases and J 6 bases, with 17 bases left between them. CDR1 and CDR2 (germline): MNHEY, SMNVEV (reference sequence). This CDR3 spans 13 amino acids. The CDR3 DNA is TGTGCCAGCGGTCGGGGAGCAGGGGCCGAGCAGTACTTC. As protein: CASGRGAGAEQYF.

The chain carries TRBV25-1 and TRBJ2-7; the match to TRBD1 covers 9 bases. With 6 bases clipped from V and 4 bases from J, the junction kept 1 base outside the gene matches. Germline-derived CDR1 and CDR2 are MGHDK and SYGVNS. CDR3 length equals 12 residues. CDR3 nucleotide sequence: TGTGCCAGCAGCGGGACAGGGTACGAGCAGTACTTC. Its protein product is CASSGTGYEQYF.

CDR3 loop: CASSLVGTSNEQYF. DNA of the CDR3: TGTGCCAGCAGCTTGGTGGGGACTAGCAACGAGCAGTACTTC. The chain links TRBV5-4 to TRBJ2-7, with 9 bases lining up with TRBD2. The V gene end was trimmed by 0 bases and the J gene end by 5 bases; junction bases not matched to a gene: 3. Per the germline V gene, CDR1 is SGHNT and CDR2 is YYREEE (reference sequence). The CDR3 runs to 14 residues.

This clone was seen a handful of times. The chain recombines TRBV6-1 with TRBJ1-3; no definite D call. The germline V gene has CDR1 MNHNS and CDR2 SASEGT. V was trimmed by 6 bases and J by 0 bases, leaving 12 bases between them. The CDR3 contains 15 residues. In DNA form, the CDR3 reads TGTGCCAGCAGCCATGCGACAAACTCTGGAAACACCATATATTTT. Amino acid sequence: CASSHATNSGNTIYF.

The rearrangement uses TRBV27 and TRBJ1-4; possibly TRBD1 for D (5 bases). The V end lost 0 bases, the J end lost 7 bases, and 12 bases lay between the germline ends. CDR3 length: 15 residues. CDR1 and CDR2 from the germline V gene are MNHEY and SMNVEV (reference sequence). The CDR3 nucleotides read TGTGCCAGCAGTTTATCATGGGGGGGGAGTGAAAAACTGTTTTTT. This gives the protein CASSLSWGGSEKLFF.

The table lists this clone with a count of one. The chain joins TRBV30 to TRBJ2-7, with 12 bases fitting TRBD2. CDR3 length: 15 residues. V trimming: 3 bases; J trimming: 3 bases; junction bases outside the gene matches: 6. Germline V gives CDR1 GTSNPN, CDR2 SVGIG (reference sequence). CDR3 sequence: CAWRGGLAGIYEQYF. The CDR3 nucleotides are TGTGCCTGGAGGGGAGGACTAGCGGGAATCTACGAGCAGTACTTC.